A single sample is the source of the 8 T cell receptor beta chains below, sequenced in a study of Ad26.COV2.S vaccination and SARS-CoV-2 variants. Assay: immunoSEQ multiplex PCR; the TCRdb copy retains only in-frame clones and omits some. The profile shows about 350,000 clones, 86% of them singletons. Noted treatment: roughly 20 received Ad26.COV2.S at low or high dose, single or two shots; several received placebo; per-sample allocation not given. Samples analyzed were those drawn on day 63 after the first vaccine or placebo injection. The material sequenced was peripheral blood, taken in a trial of Ad26.COV2.S vaccine versus placebo. The receptors come from a person between 18 and 65 years old who received the Ad26.COV2.S COVID-19 vaccine or a placebo.

The chain employs TRBV28 and TRBJ1-2; 9 bases fit TRBD1. The CDR3 has 14 residues. The V gene end was trimmed by 4 bases and the J gene end by 4 bases; junction bases not matched to a gene: 4. The germline V gene encodes CDR1 MDHEN and CDR2 SYDVKM. The DNA for the CDR3 is TGTGCCAGCAGTTACGGACAGGGGTCCTATGGCTACACCTTC. Translation: CASSYGQGSYGYTF.

V and J are TRBV4-1 and TRBJ2-2, with D uncertain. Looked up from germline, CDR1 is MGHRA and CDR2 is YSYEKL. V gave up 3 bases and J gave up 0 bases, with 17 bases separating them. The CDR3 is made up of 18 amino acids. The CDR3 DNA follows: TGCGCCAGCAGCCACCCTGATAAAGTCAGTCCGAACACCGGGGAGCTGTTTTTT. Protein sequence: CASSHPDKVSPNTGELFF.

Remarks on this clone: Distinct nucleotide sequences in the sample also encode this CDR3. The chain combines TRBV5-1 with TRBJ1-4; D perhaps matches TRBD1 (6 bases). V was cut by 3 bases and J by 8 bases, with 14 bases left in between. Germline CDR1 SGHRS, CDR2 YFSETQ. CDR3 size: 14 residues. The CDR3 loop is CASSSGQGREKLFF. DNA for the CDR3: TGCGCCAGCAGCTCGGGACAAGGGAGGGAAAAACTGTTTTTT.

This clone was found a few times. The gene calls are TRBV19 and TRBJ2-2; no firm D call. The CDR3 runs 12 residues. Germline CDR1 is LNHDA and CDR2 is SQIVND (reference sequence). Trimming removed 10 bases from V and 6 bases from J, with 12 bases in between. The CDR3 DNA reads as TGTGCCACCAACGCCCGGTCCGGGGAGCTGTTTTTT. Translation: CATNARSGELFF.

The rearrangement uses TRBV7-9 and TRBJ2-7, with D uncertain. V shed 4 bases and J shed 3 bases, with 10 bases lying between them. This CDR3 is 13 amino acids long. Germline V lookup: CDR1 SEHNR, CDR2 FQNEAQ (reference sequence). CDR3 loop: CASSSSVSYEQYF. The CDR3 bases are TGTGCCAGCAGCTCATCAGTGAGCTACGAGCAGTACTTC.

The chain is built from TRBV5-1 and TRBJ1-5; weak D call: TRBD1 (5 bases). CDR1 is SGHRS and CDR2 is YFSETQ in the germline V gene. The CDR3 has 13 residues. The germline V and J ends were trimmed by 4 bases and 4 bases, with 9 bases remaining between them. The CDR3 protein is CASSPEGNQPQHF. The CDR3 DNA follows: TGCGCCAGCAGCCCTGAGGGGAATCAGCCCCAGCATTTT. The full variable domain, in which reference TRBV5-1 and TRBJ1-5 provide the parts outside the CDR3, is KAGVTQTPRYLIKTRGQQVTLSCSPISGHRSVSWYQQTPGQGLQFLFEYFSETQRNKGNFPGRFSGRQFSNSRSEMNVSTLELGDSALYLCASSPEGNQPQHFGDGTRLSIL.

This clone was recorded only once. The V gene is TRBV7-9, the J gene TRBJ2-5; D may correspond to TRBD1 or TRBD2 (6 bases each). The germline CDR1 and CDR2 sequences are SEHNR and FQNEAQ (reference sequence). With 5 bases removed from V and 3 bases from J, the gap between germline ends came to 16 bases. The CDR3 extends over 15 amino acids. For the CDR3, the DNA is TGTGCCAGCAGCACGAGGGGGGCCAGGGAAGAGACCCAGTACTTC. Residues: CASSTRGAREETQYF.

This chain joins TRBV24-1 and TRBJ2-3; 7 nucleotides agree with TRBD1. The CDR3 has 17 amino acids. Germline V CDR1 and CDR2: KGHDR, SFDVKD. With 0 bases clipped from V and 0 bases from J, the junction kept 5 bases outside the gene matches. As DNA, the CDR3 is TGTGCCACCAGTGATTTGACAGGGGACGGTAGCACAGATACGCAGTATTTT. Amino acid sequence: CATSDLTGDGSTDTQYF.